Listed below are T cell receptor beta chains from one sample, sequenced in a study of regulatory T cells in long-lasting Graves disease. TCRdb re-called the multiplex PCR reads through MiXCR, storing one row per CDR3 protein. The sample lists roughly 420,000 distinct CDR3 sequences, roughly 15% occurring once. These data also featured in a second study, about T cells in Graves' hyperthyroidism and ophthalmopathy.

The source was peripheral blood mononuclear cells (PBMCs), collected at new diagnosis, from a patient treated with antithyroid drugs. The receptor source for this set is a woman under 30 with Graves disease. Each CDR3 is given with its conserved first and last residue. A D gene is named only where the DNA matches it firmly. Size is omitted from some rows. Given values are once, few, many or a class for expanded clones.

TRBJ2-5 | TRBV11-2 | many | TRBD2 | TGTGCCAGCAGCTTAGCCAATCTAGCGGGAGGGCCTTCGGGAGAGACCCAGTACTTC | CASSLANLAGGPSGETQYF
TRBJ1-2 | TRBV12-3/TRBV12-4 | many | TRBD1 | TGTGCCAGCAGTTTACTGGGACAGGGCCTAATCTATGGCTACACCTTC | CASSLLGQGLIYGYTF
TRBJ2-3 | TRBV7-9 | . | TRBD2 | TGTGCCAGCAGCTTACAAGCGGGAGGCGCAGATACGCAGTATTTT | CASSLQAGGADTQYF
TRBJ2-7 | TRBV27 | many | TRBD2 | TGTGCCAGCCGACCCCATGGGGCTAGCGGGAACGAGCAGTACTTC | CASRPHGASGNEQYF
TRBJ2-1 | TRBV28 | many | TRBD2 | TGTGCCAGCAGTGGCGGGAGGGCCCGGAATGAGCAGTTCTTC | CASSGGRARNEQFF
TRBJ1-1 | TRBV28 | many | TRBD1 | TGTGCCAGCAGTTCACCGGGACAGGGTCGACCTGAAGCTTTCTTT | CASSSPGQGRPEAFF
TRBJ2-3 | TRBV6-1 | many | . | TGTGCCAGCGCCACTAGGAGGGCCGGGGGTAATACGCAGTATTTT | CASATRRAGGNTQYF
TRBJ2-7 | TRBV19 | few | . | TGTGCCACTGGACAACCCTACGAGCAGTACTTC | CATGQPYEQYF
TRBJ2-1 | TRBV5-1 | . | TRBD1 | TGCGCCAGCAGCCAGGACAGGGGCACCTCAGCACAGTTCTTC | CASSQDRGTSAQFF
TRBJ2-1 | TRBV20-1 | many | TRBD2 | TGCAGTGCTAGAGTAGCGGGAGGGCTTAATGAGCAGTTCTTC | CSARVAGGLNEQFF
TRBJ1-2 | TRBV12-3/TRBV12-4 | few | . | TGTGCCAGCAGTTTAATCGCGAGACACTATGGCTACACCTTC | CASSLIARHYGYTF
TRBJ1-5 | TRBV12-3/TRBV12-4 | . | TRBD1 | TGTGCCAGCAGTCCCCGGACAGGGGGCTTAGGCAATCAGCCCCAGCATTTT | CASSPRTGGLGNQPQHF
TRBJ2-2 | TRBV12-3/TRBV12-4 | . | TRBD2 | TGTGCCAGCTCAAGCGGGAGAGCGGGCGGGGAGCTGTTTTTT | CASSSGRAGGELFF
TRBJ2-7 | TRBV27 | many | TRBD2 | TGTGCCAGTTGGGGAGAGGGAGCGGGGGAGCAGTACTTC | CASWGEGAGEQYF
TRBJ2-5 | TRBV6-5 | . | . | TGTGCCAGCAGTTACTGGACAGACCAAGAGACCCAGTACTTC | CASSYWTDQETQYF
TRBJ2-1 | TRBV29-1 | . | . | TGCAGCGTTGAAGATGTCGAGCGTCGATTC | CSVEDVERRF
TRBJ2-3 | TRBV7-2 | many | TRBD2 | TGTGCCAGCAGCTTTAGCGGGGGGGGGGCAGATACGCAGTATTTT | CASSFSGGGADTQYF
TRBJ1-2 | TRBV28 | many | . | TGTGCCAGCAGTTATCAGGGTCGGTATGGCTACACCTTC | CASSYQGRYGYTF
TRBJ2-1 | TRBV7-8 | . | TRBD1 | TGTGCCAGCAGCTCGGGACAGATCCTCTACGAGCAGTTCTTC | CASSSGQILYEQFF
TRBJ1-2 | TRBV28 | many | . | TGTGCCAGCACTAGGACCCACGCAAACTACACCTTC | CASTRTHANYTF
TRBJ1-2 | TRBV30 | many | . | TGTGCCTGGAGTGTACAAAGTTCGAGGTTAGCCTATGGCTACACCTTC | CAWSVQSSRLAYGYTF
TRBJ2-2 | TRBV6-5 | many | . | TGTGCCAGCAGTTACTCAGGGAGGAACACCGGGGAGCTGTTTTTT | CASSYSGRNTGELFF
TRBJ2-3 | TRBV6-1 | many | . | TGTGCCAGCAGGTCCCAGGGCTACCGCATGGATACGCAGTATTTT | CASRSQGYRMDTQYF
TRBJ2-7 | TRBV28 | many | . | TGTGCCAGCAGTTTCCTCCTAAGGGGCGACGAGCAGTACTTC | CASSFLLRGDEQYF
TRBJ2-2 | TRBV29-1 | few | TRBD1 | TGCAGCGTTGCAAGCGGGACAGGGGGCGCCGGGGAGCTGTTTTTT | CSVASGTGGAGELFF
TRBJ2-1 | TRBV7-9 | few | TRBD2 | TGTGCCAGCAGCTTAGAGTTGTCCGGGAGGGTCATCTACAATGAGCAGTTCTTC | CASSLELSGRVIYNEQFF
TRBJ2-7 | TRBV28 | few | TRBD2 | TGTGCCAGCGGGGCGGGAGGGATATACGAGCAGTACTTC | CASGAGGIYEQYF
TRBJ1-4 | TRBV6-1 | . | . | TGTGCCAGCAGGCACCGGGCCTCTAATGAAAAACTGTTTTTT | CASRHRASNEKLFF
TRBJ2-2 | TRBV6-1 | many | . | TGTGCCAGCAGTACGACCGGGGCAGGGTTCGGGGCCTGGAGGAACACCGGGGAGCTGTTTTTT | CASSTTGAGFGAWRNTGELFF
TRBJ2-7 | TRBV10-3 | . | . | TGTGCCATCAGGACCCCCGGGACGTCCAGGTACGAGCAGTACTTC | CAIRTPGTSRYEQYF
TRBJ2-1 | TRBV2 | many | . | TGTGCCAGCAGGGGGGGGACAGCTACCTACAATGAGCAGTTCTTC | CASRGGTATYNEQFF